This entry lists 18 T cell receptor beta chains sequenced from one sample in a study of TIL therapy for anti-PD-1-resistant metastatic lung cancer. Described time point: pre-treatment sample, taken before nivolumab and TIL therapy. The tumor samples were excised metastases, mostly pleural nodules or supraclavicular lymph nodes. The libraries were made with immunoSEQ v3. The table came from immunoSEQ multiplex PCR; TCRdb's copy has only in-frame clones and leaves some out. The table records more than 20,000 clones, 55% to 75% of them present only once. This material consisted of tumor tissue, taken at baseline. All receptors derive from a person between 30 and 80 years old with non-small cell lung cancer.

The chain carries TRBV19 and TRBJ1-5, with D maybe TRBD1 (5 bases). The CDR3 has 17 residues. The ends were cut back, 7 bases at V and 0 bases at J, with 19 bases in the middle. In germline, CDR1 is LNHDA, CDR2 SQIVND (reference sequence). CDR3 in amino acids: CASMRGDPFYSNQPQHF. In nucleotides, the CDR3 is TGTGCCAGTATGAGGGGAGACCCCTTTTATAGCAATCAGCCCCAGCATTTT.

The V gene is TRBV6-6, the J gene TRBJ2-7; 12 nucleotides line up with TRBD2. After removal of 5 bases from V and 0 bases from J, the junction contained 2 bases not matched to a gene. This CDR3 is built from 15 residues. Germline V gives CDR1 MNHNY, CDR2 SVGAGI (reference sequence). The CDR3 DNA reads TGTGCCAGCAGTCCTAGCGGGGGGGACTCCTACGAGCAGTACTTC. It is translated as CASSPSGGDSYEQYF.

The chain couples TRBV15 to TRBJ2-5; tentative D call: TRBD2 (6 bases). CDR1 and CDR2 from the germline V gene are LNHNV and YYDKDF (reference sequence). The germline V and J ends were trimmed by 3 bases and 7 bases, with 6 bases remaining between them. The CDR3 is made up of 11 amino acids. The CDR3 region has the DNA TGTGCCACCAGCAGGGGGGGGACCCAGTACTTC. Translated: CATSRGGTQYF. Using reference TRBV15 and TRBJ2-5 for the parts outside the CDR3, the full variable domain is DAMVIQNPRYQVTQFGKPVTLSCSQTLNHNVMYWYQQKSSQAPKLLFHYYDKDFNNEADTPDNFQSRRPNTSFCFLDIRSPGLGDTAMYLCATSRGGTQYFGPGTRLLVL.

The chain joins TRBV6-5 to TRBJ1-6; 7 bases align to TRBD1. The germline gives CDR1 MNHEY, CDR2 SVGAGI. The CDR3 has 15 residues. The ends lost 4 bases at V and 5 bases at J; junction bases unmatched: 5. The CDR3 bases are TGTGCCAGCAGTTTGGGACAGCCAGATAATTCACCCCTCCACTTT. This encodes CASSLGQPDNSPLHF.

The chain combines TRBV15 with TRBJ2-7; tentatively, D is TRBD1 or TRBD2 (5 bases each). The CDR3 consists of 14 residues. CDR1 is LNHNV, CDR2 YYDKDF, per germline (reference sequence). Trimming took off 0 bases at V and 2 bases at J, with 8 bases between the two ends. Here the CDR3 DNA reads TGTGCCACCAGCAGAGAGAGGGGCCCCTACGAGCAGTACTTC. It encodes CATSRERGPYEQYF.

CDR3 loop: CASSQATSIYGYTF. The CDR3 DNA is TGCGCCAGCAGCCAAGCGACTTCGATATATGGCTACACCTTC. The chain joins TRBV4-1 to TRBJ1-2; D call uncertain. Per the germline V gene, CDR1 is MGHRA and CDR2 is YSYEKL. V was clipped by 1 base and J by 5 bases, with 11 bases between them. The CDR3 runs 14 residues.

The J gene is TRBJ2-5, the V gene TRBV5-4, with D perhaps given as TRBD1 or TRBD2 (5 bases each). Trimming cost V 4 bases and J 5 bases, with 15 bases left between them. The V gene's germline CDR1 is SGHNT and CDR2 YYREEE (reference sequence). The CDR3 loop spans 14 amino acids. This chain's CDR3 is CASSPGGSEETQYF. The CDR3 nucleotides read TGTGCCAGCAGCCCTGGGGGTAGCGAGGAGACCCAGTACTTC.

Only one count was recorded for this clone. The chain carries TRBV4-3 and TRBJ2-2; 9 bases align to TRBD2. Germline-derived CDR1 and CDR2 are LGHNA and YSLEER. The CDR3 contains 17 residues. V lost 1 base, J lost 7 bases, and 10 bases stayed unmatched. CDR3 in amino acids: CASSQGRRGGPDGELFF. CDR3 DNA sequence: TGCGCCAGCAGCCAAGGGAGGCGGGGGGGCCCCGACGGGGAGCTGTTTTTT.

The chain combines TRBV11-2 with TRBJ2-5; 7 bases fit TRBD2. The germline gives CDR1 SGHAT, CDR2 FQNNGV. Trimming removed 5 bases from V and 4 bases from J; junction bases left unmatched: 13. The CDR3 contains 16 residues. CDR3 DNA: TGTGCCAGCAGCACCGGACTAGTCCCCATAACAGAGACCCAGTACTTC. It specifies CASSTGLVPITETQYF.

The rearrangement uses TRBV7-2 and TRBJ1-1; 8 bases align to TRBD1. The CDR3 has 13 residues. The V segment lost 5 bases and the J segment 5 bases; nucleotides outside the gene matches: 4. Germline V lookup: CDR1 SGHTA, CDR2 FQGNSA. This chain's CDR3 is CASSKTGETEAFF. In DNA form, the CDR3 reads TGTGCCAGCAGCAAGACAGGGGAAACTGAAGCTTTCTTT.

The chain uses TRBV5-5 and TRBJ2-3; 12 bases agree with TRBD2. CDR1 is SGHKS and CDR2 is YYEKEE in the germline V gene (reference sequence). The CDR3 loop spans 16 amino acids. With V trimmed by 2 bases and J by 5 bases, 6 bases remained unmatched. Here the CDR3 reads CASSFSTSGGQDTQYF. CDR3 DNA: TGTGCCAGCAGCTTCTCGACTAGCGGGGGTCAAGATACGCAGTATTTT.

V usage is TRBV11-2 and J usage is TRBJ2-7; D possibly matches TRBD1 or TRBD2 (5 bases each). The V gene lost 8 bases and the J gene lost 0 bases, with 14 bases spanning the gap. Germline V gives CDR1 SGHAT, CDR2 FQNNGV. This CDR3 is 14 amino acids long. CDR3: CASRQPGPSYEQYF. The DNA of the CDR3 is TGTGCCAGCCGTCAGCCGGGGCCCTCCTACGAGCAGTACTTC.

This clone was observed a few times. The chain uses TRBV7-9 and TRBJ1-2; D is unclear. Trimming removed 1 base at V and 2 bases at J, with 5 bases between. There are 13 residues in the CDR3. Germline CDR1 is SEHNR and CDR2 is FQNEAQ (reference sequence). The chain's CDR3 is CASSLDGNYGYTF. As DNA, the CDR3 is TGTGCCAGCAGCTTAGACGGAAACTATGGCTACACCTTC. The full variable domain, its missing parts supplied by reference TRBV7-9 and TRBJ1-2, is DTGVSQNPRHKITKRGQNVTFRCDPISEHNRLYWYRQTLGQGPEFLTYFQNEAQLEKSRLLSDRFSAERPKGSFSTLEIQRTEQGDSAMYLCASSLDGNYGYTFGSGTRLTVV.

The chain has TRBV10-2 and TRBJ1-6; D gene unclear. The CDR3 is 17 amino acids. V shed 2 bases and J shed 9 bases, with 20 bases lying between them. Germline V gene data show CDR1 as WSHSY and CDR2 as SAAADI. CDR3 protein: CASSEVIGPKRGSPLHF. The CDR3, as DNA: TGCGCCAGCAGTGAGGTCATTGGGCCAAAACGCGGTTCACCCCTCCACTTT.

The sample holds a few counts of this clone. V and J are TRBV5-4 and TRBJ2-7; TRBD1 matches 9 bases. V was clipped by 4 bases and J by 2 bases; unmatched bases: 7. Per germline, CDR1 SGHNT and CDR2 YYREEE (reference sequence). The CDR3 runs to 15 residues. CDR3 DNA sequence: TGTGCCAGCAGCATCCTCGGGACAGGGACCTACGAGCAGTACTTC. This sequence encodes CASSILGTGTYEQYF.

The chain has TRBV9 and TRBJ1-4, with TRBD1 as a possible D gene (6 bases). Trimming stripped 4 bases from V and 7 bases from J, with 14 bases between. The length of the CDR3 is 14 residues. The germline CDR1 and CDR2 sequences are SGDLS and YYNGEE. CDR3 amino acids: CASSPRGDGEKLFF. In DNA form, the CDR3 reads TGTGCCAGCAGCCCCAGGGGAGACGGTGAAAAACTGTTTTTT.

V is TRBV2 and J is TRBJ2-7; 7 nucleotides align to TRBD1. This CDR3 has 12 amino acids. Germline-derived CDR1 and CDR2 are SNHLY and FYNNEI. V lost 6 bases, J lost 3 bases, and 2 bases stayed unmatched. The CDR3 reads CASRRTGYEQYF. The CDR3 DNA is TGTGCCAGCAGAAGGACAGGCTACGAGCAGTACTTC.

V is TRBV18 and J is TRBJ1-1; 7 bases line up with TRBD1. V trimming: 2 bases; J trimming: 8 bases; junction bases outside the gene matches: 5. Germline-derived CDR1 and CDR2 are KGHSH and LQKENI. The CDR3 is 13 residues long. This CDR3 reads CASSPRQGIEAFF. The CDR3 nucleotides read TGTGCCAGCTCACCAAGACAGGGAATCGAAGCTTTCTTT.